This T cell receptor (beta chain) was recovered during a study of T cells in Graves' hyperthyroidism and ophthalmopathy. Study-level points and caveats: In blood, most of the thyroid clonotypes expanded above 0.001 were also present. The model forecast ophthalmopathy, anticipating it by a median about 7 months before onset.

Per the germline V gene, CDR1 is SEHNR and CDR2 is FQNEAQ (reference sequence). CDR3 length: 15 amino acids. Deletions cut 8 bases from V and 7 bases from J, with 20 bases between. Exclusion criteria comprised uncontrolled infection, other autoimmune disease, pregnancy or lactation. On the basis of clinical symptoms, serum thyroxine and TRAb, thyroid ultrasound and orbital computed tomography, diagnoses were made. To note about this clonotype: Its specificity is unknown.

The CDR3 regions of TCR beta were amplified from RNA transcripts. RT-PCR in the first round (using the HTBI primer set) targeted the TCR CDR3. TCRdb processed the multiplex PCR reads anew with MiXCR; each CDR3 protein has one entry. Of about 610,000 distinct CDR3 sequences detected, over 12% appear once; the ten largest clones hold 4.3%. The chain employs TRBV7-9 and TRBJ2-2; D remains unclear. The TCR sequence derives from a middle-aged woman with Graves' ophthalmopathy. The sequenced material came from blood. CDR3 sequence reads: CASGPGPMYNGELFF. CDR3 DNA: TGTGCCAGCGGACCCGGGCCTATGTACAACGGGGAGCTGTTTTTT.